Listed below are T cell receptor beta chains from one sample, sequenced in a study of OX40 agonist ivuxolimab in advanced cancers. Sequencing used immunoSEQ multiplex PCR; TCRdb keeps in-frame clones, though not all of them. The sample has under 100,000 clones; about 80% are singletons. This material consisted of CD4+ or CD8+ T cells sorted from blood, taken in a trial of the OX40 agonist ivuxolimab. The receptors shown here come from an adult with an advanced solid tumor such as melanoma, head and neck, liver or kidney cancer. The CDR3 runs from the conserved cysteine through the conserved F or W. The D gene is left open where the match is weak. The listing skips clone size in some rows; elsewhere it reads once, few, many or a size class.

cdr3_length	clone_size	v_call	j_call	d_call	cdr3_aa	cdr3_nt
13	NA	TRBV2	TRBJ2-2	NA	CASRQESTGELFF	TGTGCCAGCCGACAGGAGAGCACCGGGGAGCTGTTTTTT
14	NA	TRBV7-2	TRBJ1-3	TRBD1	CASSPGTGAPTIYF	TGTGCCAGCAGTCCCGGGACAGGGGCCCCCACCATATATTTT
14	NA	TRBV6-1	TRBJ2-5	TRBD2	CASSVGLASPSQYF	TGTGCCAGCAGTGTTGGACTAGCATCCCCGTCCCAGTACTTC
15	NA	TRBV6-5	TRBJ1-2	NA	CASSTRQDPSYGYTF	TGTGCCAGCAGTACACGACAGGATCCTTCCTATGGCTACACCTTC
13	NA	TRBV29-1	TRBJ2-3	NA	CTGGGGSTDTQYF	TGCACTGGAGGGGGGGGGTCCACAGATACGCAGTATTTT
15	NA	TRBV5-1	TRBJ1-3	NA	CASSRTTGSGNTIYF	TGCGCCAGCAGCAGAACAACAGGCTCTGGAAACACCATATATTTT
14	few	TRBV5-1	TRBJ1-1	TRBD1	CASSGPGQGTEAFF	TGCGCCAGCAGCGGACCGGGACAGGGGACTGAAGCTTTCTTT
13	NA	TRBV6-6	TRBJ1-5	NA	CASGYWENQPQHF	TGTGCCAGCGGTTACTGGGAGAATCAGCCCCAGCATTTT
17	NA	TRBV7-8	TRBJ1-1	NA	CASSLTLLTRMNTEAFF	TGTGCCAGCAGCTTAACCCTCCTGACAAGGATGAACACTGAAGCTTTCTTT
16	NA	TRBV6-6	TRBJ2-7	TRBD1	CASSYYLGQGAYEQYF	TGTGCCAGCAGTTACTATCTAGGACAGGGGGCTTACGAGCAGTACTTC
16	NA	TRBV7-9	TRBJ2-5	NA	CASSFQPGLGQETQYF	TGTGCCAGCAGTTTCCAACCGGGACTCGGCCAAGAGACCCAGTACTTC
16	NA	TRBV5-1	TRBJ1-4	TRBD1	CASSHGQGAYNEKLFF	TGCGCCAGCAGCCACGGACAGGGGGCTTATAATGAAAAACTGTTTTTT
16	NA	TRBV19	TRBJ2-2	TRBD2	CAARGGRALDTGELFF	TGTGCCGCGCGTGGGGGGAGGGCCTTGGACACCGGGGAGCTGTTTTTT
13	NA	TRBV6-1	TRBJ2-7	NA	CATSLLSSYEQYF	TGTGCTACCTCCTTGCTCAGCTCCTACGAGCAGTACTTC
12	NA	TRBV5-6	TRBJ1-1	TRBD1	CASSKLQGEAFF	TGTGCCAGCAGCAAGCTACAGGGGGAAGCTTTCTTT
15	NA	TRBV30	TRBJ1-2	TRBD1	CAFHGGQLFNYGYTF	TGTGCCTTTCACGGGGGACAGCTTTTTAACTATGGCTACACCTTC
15	NA	TRBV30	TRBJ1-3	NA	CAWSVAGGGGNTIYF	TGTGCCTGGAGTGTAGCGGGTGGAGGAGGAAACACCATATATTTT
13	NA	TRBV2	TRBJ2-7	NA	CASSVGSPYEQYF	TGTGCCAGCAGTGTCGGAAGCCCCTACGAGCAGTACTTC
16	NA	TRBV19	TRBJ2-3	NA	CASRPPWAGGTDTQYF	TGTGCCAGTAGGCCCCCCTGGGCAGGGGGCACAGATACGCAGTATTTT
16	NA	TRBV6-1	TRBJ2-7	NA	CASSEIGGSAVYEQYF	TGTGCCAGCAGTGAAATTGGGGGTTCCGCGGTTTACGAGCAGTACTTC
18	few	TRBV7-3	TRBJ2-1	TRBD2	CASSLTYRTSGRVDEQFF	TGTGCCAGCAGCTTAACGTATAGGACTAGCGGGAGGGTGGATGAGCAGTTCTTC
15	once	TRBV6-6	TRBJ2-6	NA	CASSRDISGANVLTF	TGTGCCAGCAGTCGGGACATTTCTGGGGCCAACGTCCTGACTTTC
15	NA	TRBV12-5	TRBJ1-3	NA	CTHVLRPSSGNTIYF	TGTACCCATGTTTTGAGACCGAGCTCTGGAAACACCATATATTTT
14	NA	TRBV6-6	TRBJ1-5	NA	CASRKGGSNQPQHF	TGTGCCAGCAGGAAGGGAGGTAGCAATCAGCCCCAGCATTTT
13	NA	TRBV6-1	TRBJ2-2	NA	CASSEGWAGELFF	TGTGCCAGCAGTGAAGGGTGGGCCGGGGAGCTGTTTTTT
15	NA	TRBV28	TRBJ2-6	NA	CASSLGSSGANVLTF	TGTGCCAGCAGTTTAGGCAGCTCTGGGGCCAACGTCCTGACTTTC
15	NA	TRBV4-3	TRBJ2-1	TRBD1	CASSPSGTGRNEQFF	TGCGCCAGCAGCCCGTCCGGGACAGGCCGAAATGAGCAGTTCTTC
18	NA	TRBV7-2	TRBJ2-2	TRBD2	CASSLDVLAGTNTGELFF	TGTGCCAGCAGCTTAGACGTGTTAGCGGGCACGAACACCGGGGAGCTGTTTTTT
17	NA	TRBV7-3	TRBJ1-6	TRBD1	CASSARVGQGQNSPLHF	TGTGCCAGCAGCGCGCGAGTGGGACAGGGCCAAAATTCACCCCTCCACTTT
14	NA	TRBV10-3	TRBJ2-2	NA	CATSRGGGTGELFF	TGTGCCACCTCTCGGGGAGGGGGAACCGGGGAGCTGTTTTTT
13	NA	TRBV6-6	TRBJ1-5	TRBD1	CASSYTGGQPQHF	TGTGCCAGCAGTTACACAGGGGGTCAGCCCCAGCATTTT